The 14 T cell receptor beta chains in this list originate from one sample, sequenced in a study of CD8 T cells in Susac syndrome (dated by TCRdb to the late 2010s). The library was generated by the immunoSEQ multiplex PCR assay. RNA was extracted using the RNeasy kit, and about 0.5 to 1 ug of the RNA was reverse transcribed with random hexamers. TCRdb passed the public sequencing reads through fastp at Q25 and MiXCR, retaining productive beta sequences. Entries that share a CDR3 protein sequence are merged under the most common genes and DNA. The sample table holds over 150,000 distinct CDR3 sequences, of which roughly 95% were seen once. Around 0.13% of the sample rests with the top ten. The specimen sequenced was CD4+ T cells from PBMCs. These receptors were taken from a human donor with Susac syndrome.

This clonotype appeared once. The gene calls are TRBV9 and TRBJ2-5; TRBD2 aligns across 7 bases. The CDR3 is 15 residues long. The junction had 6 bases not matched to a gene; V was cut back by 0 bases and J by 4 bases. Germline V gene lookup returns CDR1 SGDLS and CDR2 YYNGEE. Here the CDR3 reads CASSVDGRKIETQYF. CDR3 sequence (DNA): TGTGCCAGCAGCGTAGACGGGAGGAAGATAGAGACCCAGTACTTC.

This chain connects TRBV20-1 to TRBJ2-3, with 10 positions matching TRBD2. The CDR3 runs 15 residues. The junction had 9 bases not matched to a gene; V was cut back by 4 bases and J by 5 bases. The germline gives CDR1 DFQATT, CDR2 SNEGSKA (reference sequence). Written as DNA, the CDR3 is TGCAGTGCTAAGAGACTAGCGGGCCAGGGAGATACGCAGTATTTT. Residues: CSAKRLAGQGDTQYF.

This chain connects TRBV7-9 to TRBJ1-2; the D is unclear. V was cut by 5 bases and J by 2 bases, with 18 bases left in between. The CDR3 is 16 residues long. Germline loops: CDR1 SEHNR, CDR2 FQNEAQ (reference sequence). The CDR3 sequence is CASSKGGAGNNYGYTF. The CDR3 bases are TGTGCCAGCAGCAAGGGAGGCGCGGGGAACAACTATGGCTACACCTTC.

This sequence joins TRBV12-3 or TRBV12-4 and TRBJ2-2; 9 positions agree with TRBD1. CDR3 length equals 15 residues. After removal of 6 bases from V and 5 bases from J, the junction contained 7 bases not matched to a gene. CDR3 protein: CASSLGTGSTGELFF. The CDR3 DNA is TGTGCCAGCAGCCTCGGGACAGGGTCAACCGGGGAGCTGTTTTTT.

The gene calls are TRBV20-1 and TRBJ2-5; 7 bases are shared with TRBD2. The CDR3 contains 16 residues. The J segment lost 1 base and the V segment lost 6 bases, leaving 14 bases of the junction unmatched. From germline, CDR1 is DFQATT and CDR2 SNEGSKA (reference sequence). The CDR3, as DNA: TGCAGTGCACCACCGGCCACAGCGGGGCTCCAAGAGACCCAGTACTTC. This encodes CSAPPATAGLQETQYF.

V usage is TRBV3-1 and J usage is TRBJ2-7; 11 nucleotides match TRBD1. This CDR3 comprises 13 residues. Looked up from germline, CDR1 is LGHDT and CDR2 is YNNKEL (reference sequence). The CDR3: CASSQDLGQGAVV. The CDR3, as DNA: TGTGCCAGCAGCCAAGATCTCGGACAGGGGGCGGTCGTC.

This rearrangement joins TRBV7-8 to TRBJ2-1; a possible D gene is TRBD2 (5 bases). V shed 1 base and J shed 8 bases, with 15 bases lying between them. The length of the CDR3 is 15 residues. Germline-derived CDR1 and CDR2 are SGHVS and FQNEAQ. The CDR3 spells CASSLGRLTIYEQFF. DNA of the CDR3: TGTGCCAGCAGCTTAGGTAGGTTGACTATCTATGAGCAGTTCTTC. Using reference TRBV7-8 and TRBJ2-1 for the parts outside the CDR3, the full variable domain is GAGVSQSPRYKVAKRGQDVALRCDPISGHVSLFWYQQALGQGPEFLTYFQNEAQLDKSGLPSDRFFAERPEGSVSTLKIQRTQQEDSAVYLCASSLGRLTIYEQFFGPGTRLTVL.

The CDR3 loop reads CASSPGQLNSPLHF. The DNA for the CDR3 is TGTGCCAGCAGCCCGGGACAGCTTAATTCACCCCTCCACTTT. The chain employs TRBV7-6 and TRBJ1-6, with TRBD1 matching 7 bases. There are 14 residues in the CDR3. CDR1 SGHVS and CDR2 FNYEAQ come from the germline V gene. The ends lost 5 bases at V and 6 bases at J; junction bases unmatched: 4.

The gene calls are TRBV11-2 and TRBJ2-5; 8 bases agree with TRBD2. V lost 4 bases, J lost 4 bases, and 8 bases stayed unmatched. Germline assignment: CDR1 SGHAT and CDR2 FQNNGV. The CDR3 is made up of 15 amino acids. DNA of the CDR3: TGTGCCAGCAGCTCCTTAGCGGGGTCGGTAGAGACCCAGTACTTC. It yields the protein CASSSLAGSVETQYF.

In nucleotides, the CDR3 is TGTGCCAGCTCACGGGACTCGCTAGATACGCAGTATTTT. It is translated as CASSRDSLDTQYF. The chain carries TRBV28 and TRBJ2-3, with D possibly TRBD2 on 6 matching bases. The CDR3 has 13 residues. Deletions cut 8 bases from V and 5 bases from J, with 14 bases between. The germline V gene has CDR1 MDHEN and CDR2 SYDVKM.

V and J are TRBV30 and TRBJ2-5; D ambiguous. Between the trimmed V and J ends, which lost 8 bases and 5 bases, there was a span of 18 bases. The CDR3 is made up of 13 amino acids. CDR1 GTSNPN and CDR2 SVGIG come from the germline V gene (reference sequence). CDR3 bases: TGTGCCGGTTCCCCAGGCATCGGGGAGACCCAGTACTTC. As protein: CAGSPGIGETQYF. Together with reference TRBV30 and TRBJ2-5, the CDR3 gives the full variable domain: SQTIHQWPATLVQPVGSPLSLECTVEGTSNPNLYWYRQAAGRGLQLLFYSVGIGQISSEVPQNLSASRPQDRQFILSSKKLLLSDSGFYLCAGSPGIGETQYFGPGTRLLVL.

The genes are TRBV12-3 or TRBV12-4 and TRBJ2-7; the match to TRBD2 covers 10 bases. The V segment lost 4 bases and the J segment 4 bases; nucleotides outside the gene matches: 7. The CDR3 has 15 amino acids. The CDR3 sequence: CASSSWRLAGYEQYF. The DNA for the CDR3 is TGTGCCAGCAGTTCCTGGCGACTAGCGGGTTACGAGCAGTACTTC.

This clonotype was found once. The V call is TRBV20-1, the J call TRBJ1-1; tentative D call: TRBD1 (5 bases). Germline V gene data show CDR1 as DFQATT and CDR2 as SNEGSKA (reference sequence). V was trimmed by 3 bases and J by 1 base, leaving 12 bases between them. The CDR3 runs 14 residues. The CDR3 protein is CSARVFDRNTEAFF. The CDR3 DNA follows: TGCAGTGCTAGGGTATTTGACAGGAACACTGAAGCTTTCTTT.

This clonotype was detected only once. CDR3 sequence reads: CASSPDRAAFNEQFF. CDR3 nucleotides: TGTGCCAGCAGCCCGGACAGGGCGGCATTTAATGAGCAGTTCTTC. The chain couples TRBV5-4 to TRBJ2-1, with TRBD1 matching 8 bases. CDR3 length: 15 amino acids. Germline CDR1 and CDR2: SGHNT and YYREEE (reference sequence). V trimming: 4 bases; J trimming: 7 bases; junction bases outside the gene matches: 10.